This TCR beta chain was sequenced in a study of cytomegalovirus exposure and HLA in healthy donors. Overall study context: Most genotyped donors, approximately 77% of 398, had Caucasian-associated genetic ancestry. Study findings and constraints: Presence/absence analyses took donor sequencing depth as roughly uniform. Later on, an analysis showed TCR association rates differing by HLA locus, with DRB1 the most and HLA-C the fewest.

A note on this clone: Antigen specificity is unknown.

The PCR had 60 Vbeta and 13 Jbeta primers. TCRdb's copy holds only in-frame clones and misses some; the assay was immunoSEQ multiplex PCR. The sample has over 150,000 clones, 79% seen once. CDR3 length: 14 residues. Germline loops: CDR1 MGHDK, CDR2 SYGVNS. J gave up 3 bases and V 4 bases, and 1 base lay outside the gene matches. The specimen was PBMCs. The chain couples TRBV25-1 to TRBJ1-2; 11 bases match TRBD1. This receptor was obtained from a man aged 40-55 years in good health and CMV-seronegative. CDR3 protein: CASSGTGGDYGYTF. The CDR3 bases are TGTGCCAGCAGTGGGACAGGGGGCGACTATGGCTACACCTTC.